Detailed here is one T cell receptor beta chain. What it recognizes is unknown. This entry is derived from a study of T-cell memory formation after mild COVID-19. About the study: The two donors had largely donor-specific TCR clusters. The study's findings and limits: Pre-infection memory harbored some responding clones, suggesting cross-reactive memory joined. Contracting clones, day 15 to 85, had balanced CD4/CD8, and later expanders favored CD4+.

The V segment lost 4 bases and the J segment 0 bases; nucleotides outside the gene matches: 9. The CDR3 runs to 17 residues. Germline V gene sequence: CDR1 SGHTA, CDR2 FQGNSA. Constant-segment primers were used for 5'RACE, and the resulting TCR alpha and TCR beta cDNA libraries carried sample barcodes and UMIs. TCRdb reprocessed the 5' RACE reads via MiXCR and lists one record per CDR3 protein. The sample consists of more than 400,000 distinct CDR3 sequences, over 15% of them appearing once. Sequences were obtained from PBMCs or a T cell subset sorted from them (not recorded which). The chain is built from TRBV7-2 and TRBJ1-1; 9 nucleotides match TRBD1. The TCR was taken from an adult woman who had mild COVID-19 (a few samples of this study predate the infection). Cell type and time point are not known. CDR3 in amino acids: CASSYDTGGVMNTEAFF. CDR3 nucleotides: TGTGCCAGCAGCTACGATACAGGGGGCGTCATGAACACTGAAGCTTTCTTT.